The T cell receptor (beta chain) described here comes from a study of cytomegalovirus exposure and HLA in healthy donors. About the study: From about 180 million T cells, an earlier analysis saw roughly 100 million unique TCR beta sequences.

Concerning this clone itself: The antigen remains undetermined.

Germline V gene sequence: CDR1 SGHRS, CDR2 YFSETQ. V lost 3 bases to trimming and J lost 2 bases, with 23 bases between them. The CDR3 has 18 amino acids. Findings and limits, study-wide: In a later analysis, most CMV-associated TCR beta chains appeared HLA-restricted.

Primers included in the PCR were 60 Vbeta and 13 Jbeta primers. Method: immunoSEQ multiplex PCR; TCRdb's copy keeps in-frame clones and lacks some. The table shows fewer than 150,000 clones, with about four fifths occurring only once. The sequence came from a man aged 30-40 years in good health. The V call is TRBV5-1, the J call TRBJ1-2; possible D gene TRBD1, 6 bases. The sample consisted of PBMCs. This CDR3 reads CASSSARDRIGTNYGYTF. The CDR3 DNA sequence: TGCGCCAGCAGCTCCGCAAGAGACAGGATCGGTACAAACTATGGCTACACCTTC. The variable domain in full, with the rest retrieved from reference TRBV5-1 and TRBJ1-2, is KAGVTQTPRYLIKTRGQQVTLSCSPISGHRSVSWYQQTPGQGLQFLFEYFSETQRNKGNFPGRFSGRQFSNSRSEMNVSTLELGDSALYLCASSSARDRIGTNYGYTFGSGTRLTVV.